This T cell receptor beta chain was documented in a study of shared clonotypes between healthy human individuals. The repertoire was sequenced with immunoSEQ multiplex PCR; TCRdb's copy has only in-frame clones and lacks some. The sample has about 2.3 million clones, more than 80% seen once. This clone was seen a handful of times. Healthy and HIV-negative, the adult donors had no recent acute infections or vaccinations. From CD4+ cells came CD45RA+ naive and CD45RA-negative memory subsets. V lost 8 bases, J lost 1 base, and 20 bases lay in between. From germline, CDR1 is ENHRY and CDR2 SYGVKD. This CDR3 comprises 16 residues.

This chain joins TRBV10-3 and TRBJ1-1; D is unclear. This receptor was obtained from a man aged 18 to 30 in good health. Some clones in this sample may be carry-over from other donors' samples. The sample was naive CD4+ T cells from PBMCs. Stated subset: CD45RA+ positively selected. The CDR3: CAISGEGLTTNTEAFF. Written as DNA, the CDR3 is TGTGCCATCTCCGGTGAGGGTCTAACGACGAACACTGAAGCTTTCTTT.